This T cell receptor (beta chain) comes out of a study of shared clonotypes between healthy human individuals (dated by TCRdb to about 2020). For the wider study: The cohort comprised a couple of women and three men aged 18 to 49 years. Each donor's leukapheresis produced roughly between roughly 0.94 and 9.5 billion PBMCs. To estimate repertoire size and how much clonotypes are shared between individuals, the study performed deep sequencing of blood TCR repertoires from 4 to 6 healthy adults. Per donor, three plates each were used for CD4 naive and CD4 memory, two for CD8 naive, and one for CD8 memory. To increase sequencing depth and limit assay-specific biases, TCR repertoire library preparation and sequencing were carried out by different laboratories using diverse techniques.

Healthy HIV-negative adults with no recently reported acute infections or vaccinations were included as donors. Every donor was a Caucasian adult living in Nashville, Tennessee, USA. Magnetic negative selection was used to enrich CD4+ T cells, after which naive cells were positively selected on CD45RA and the negative fraction became the memory subset. After blood collection by leukapheresis, PBMCs were isolated using Ficoll-Histopaque density gradient centrifugation and then cryopreserved in the vapor phase of liquid nitrogen. Analytical flow cytometry was used to check the purity and quantity of each magnetically sorted T cell population. Genomic DNA was isolated from each sorted fraction and quantified by UV absorbance on a Nanodrop 2000c. Using the deep immunoSEQ assay, multiplex PCR amplified TCR CDR3 regions from genomic DNA. Extracted genomic DNA from each cell subset was distributed evenly across all wells of several immunoSEQ 96-well plates, and each plate was treated as a replicate. For sorted subsets, around 200 ng genomic DNA, equal to 30,000 or so T cell genomes, was loaded into each replicate PCR. The purified libraries were quantified using a Qubit 3.0 fluorometer, sized with a Bioanalyzer 2100, and then quantified again using the KAPA Library Quantification kit. Every immunoSEQ 96-well plate was sequenced on a separate single-read 150-cycle Illumina NextSeq 550 flow cell. The original pipeline was this. Because the immunoSEQ output held only junctional sequences and lacked quality scores, the filtering could not match the filtering applied to full-length reads. Sequences were annotated with PyIR, a Python wrapper for IgBLAST v1.9, and V/J genes and CDR3 were assigned using IMGT germline references. Reads were removed for weak V/J assignments (E-value above 1e-6), missing CDR3, stop codons, out-of-frame junctions, or ambiguous translated residues. V3J clonotypes were defined by identical inferred V gene, J gene, and CDR3 amino acid sequence. The percentage overlap between two repertoires was calculated by dividing the number of shared unique clonotypes by the size of the smaller repertoire. Richness of each repertoire was evaluated using RTK rarefaction, the Chao1 estimator, and Recon v2.1 estimates of unobserved clonotypes. Generation probabilities for all TCRbeta clonotypes obtained by the gDNA method from a handful of donors were computed using OLGA. Sourced from immuneACCESS, this table was stored by TCRdb with only in-frame sequences that have V and J called. A share of the clones is absent; for the studies checked, an unresolved V gene accounts for under half, and the remainder has no known explanation. That table supplies the V and J calls and clone size; D and trimming were determined from the DNA. The sample data list over a million clones, and around 98% of these were observed just once. Roughly 0.45% of the sample is in the top ten clones.

Points on this clone: No cognate antigen has been identified for it. There are no base qualities to consult, and no much larger clone falls within one base.

CDR1 MGHRA and CDR2 YSYEKL are derived from the germline V gene. The trim is 3 bases for V and 8 bases for J, with a gap of 14 bases between the germline ends. Measured from the cysteine to the phenylalanine, the CDR3 is 14 residues long. Of all the DNA, just the CDR3 is kept, 42 bases in frame from base 1. Paper-wide results and their limitations: Sharing across four donors was observed for approximately 5% of naive CD4, over 3% of naive CD8, 2% to 2.5% of memory CD4, and about 0.4% of memory CD8 clonotypes. Rarefaction of sorted-subset datasets indicated incomplete sequencing despite the large sequencing depth. Compared with non-shared clonotypes, clonotypes shared by all four sorted-subset donors had higher generation probabilities. Larger estimated clonotype richness was generally found for naive subsets than for memory subsets. Sampling was restricted to blood, and TCR repertoires in tissues likely differ from the TCR repertoires found in blood. Because the study included a small number of donors, the genetic and exposure-history diversity represented was limited. Pairwise subsampling led to the expectation that sequencing depth would affect the degree of clonotype sharing among donors.

The chain is assembled from TRBV4-1 and TRBJ2-1; the D gene is unclear. Material: naive CD4+ T cells sorted from blood. Sample cell subset or site, as interpreted from the label and publication: CD45RA+ positively selected. The receptor was derived from a man aged 25-45 years in good health. This receptor carries the CDR3 CASSQTPSVDEQFF. The DNA sequence follows: TGCGCCAGCAGCCAGACCCCATCGGTCGATGAGCAGTTCTTC.